The sequence of this TCR delta chain was determined in a study of DNA immune sequencing with unique molecular identifiers (dated by TCRdb to about 2020). For the study in its entirety: Immunomagnetic cell separation was used to enrich gammadelta T cells from buffy coats, and the genomic DNA of the enriched gammadelta T cells was then sequenced. The study developed and validated an ultrasensitive DNA-based TRD repertoire sequencing method using PCR-introduced unique molecular identifiers. The method was validated on synthetic reference molecules and on blood samples from healthy individuals. To compare enriched with non-enriched material, roughly 0.1 ug of enriched gammadelta T-cell DNA and roughly 1 ug of non-enriched PBMC DNA were sequenced. Healthy individuals were used as donors, and sorted peripheral blood gammadelta T cells were profiled from around eleven of these donors. Fluorescence-activated cell sorting was used to enrich gammadelta T cells from the PBMC of roughly nine healthy individuals.

Library prep was done by multiplex PCR. A 32-plex assay with primers for all 8 TRDV and 4 TRDJ genes covering the CDR3 was used to amplify genomic DNA. A 12-nucleotide UMI was introduced during around 3 barcoding PCR cycles, after which a second PCR was performed with Illumina adapter primers. AMPure XP beads were used to purify the libraries, whose quality was checked on a Fragment Analyzer using the HS NGS Fragment kit. The sequencing was run with an Illumina MiniSeq mid-output kit, including roughly 18% PhiX, and 150 cycles of paired-end reads. On the study's bioinformatics: MIGEC version 1.2.9 was used to process the reads, grouping reads by UMI and building error-corrected consensus sequences. Modified VDJtools version 1.2.1 scripts and the tcR R package were used for post-processing. For TCRdb, the public reads were processed anew by CATT, and duplicate DNA sequences were folded into one row. The V and J calls shown here were made by TCRdb, not taken from the authors' results. The sample has 4,000 to 6,000 delta-chain clones on record, approximately 10% of them singletons. The top ten hold about half of the sample.

Worth noting for this clone: There is no known antigen for this receptor. A far larger clone is one base from this, pointing to a likely read error. Other DNA sequences in this sample translate to the same CDR3.

On the study overall, not on this receptor specifically: Among clonotypes in healthy donors, the most frequent TRD rearrangement was TRDV2 paired with TRDJ1. Novel TRD sequences not targeted by the primers cannot be detected with the primer-based approach. TRD repertoire diversity varied between healthy donors, with several donors highly oligoclonal where top 5 clonotypes exceeded half of productive molecules.

The CDR3 spans 20 residues, from the cysteine through the phenylalanine. Only CDR3 DNA remains: 60 bases, in frame from the first base. Taken from the germline V gene, the CDR1 and CDR2 loops are GEAIGNYY and EKD. Unmatched junction bases come to 17, with V trimmed by 0 bases and J by 0 bases. Sequencing was performed on gamma-delta T cells enriched from blood buffy coat, or unenriched PBMCs (not recorded which). The chain links TRDV2 with TRDJ1; TRDD3 agrees with 8 junctional bases. This sequence originates from a human donor in good health. The DNA sequence is as follows: TGTGCCTGTGACACCCTAAGGGTTTCTGGGGGACACGAGTACACCGATAAACTCATCTTT. This encodes CACDTLRVSGGHEYTDKLIF.